What follows describes a single T cell receptor (beta chain). This clone has more than one count but fewer than ten. Its target antigen remains unknown. The record has no base qualities; no much larger clone is one base away. This sample is part of a study of cytomegalovirus exposure and HLA in healthy donors (dated by TCRdb to the late 2010s). At the level of the whole study: An earlier analysis of roughly 500 of the donors reported more than 250 Gb of sequence data and some 120 million unique TCR beta sequences from approximately 180 million T cells. The study profiled the T cell repertoires of hundreds of subjects by immunosequencing and related them to cytomegalovirus serostatus. To predict cytomegalovirus infection status, the study combined high-throughput TCR immunosequencing, statistical association of individual TCRs with disease status, and machine learning. Every repertoire in the discovery cohort had been generated on one and the same sequencing platform. In a later genetic analysis, genome-wide SNP genotypes for about 55% of the roughly 700 donors were used, and that subset was treated as a discovery cohort. An early release covering roughly 640 HLA-typed donors comprised approximately 290 gigabases of sequencing data and around 86 million unique TCR sequences. Of the 300 to 450 genotyped donors, about 80% fell in the genetic ancestry cluster associated with self-reported Caucasian donors. The number of typed donors differed by locus: roughly 620-640 for A, B, C, DRB1 and DQB1; about 520 for DQA1; roughly 600 for DPA1; and approximately 450 for DPB1. In a later analysis, previously published TCR beta repertoires from 670 or so donors were re-analyzed and high-resolution HLA genotyping was added so that TCR occurrence patterns could be studied. In an earlier analysis of a few hundred of the donors, high-throughput TCR beta sequencing was used to judge whether each TCR beta V gene segment behaved as functional or pseudogenic. Donor age, sex, ethnicity and CMV serostatus were collected together with the repertoire data. The later analysis used no new phenotypic data to find candidate immune exposures, relying instead on TCR beta sequences and their occurrence across donors. Among about 360 genotyped donors of the cohort, an average of 235,054 unique TCR beta nucleotide sequences were sequenced per donor, around a sixth of them non-productive. Roughly five DR-DQ haplotypes were handled as single units for association and clustering because linkage in the cohort was strong. Along with the approximately 670-subject first cohort, a separate validation cohort of around 120 different subjects was used. The study aimed to test whether cataloging public T cell receptors could reveal signatures of past pathogen exposure. HLA typing covered class I and class II loci at four-digit resolution. Broad study findings and their caveats: Most TCR sequences were observed very rarely across donors, whereas some public TCRs were present in many individuals. This cohort had only TCR beta chains sequenced, and the lack of alpha or paired-chain data limited which features could be detected. A further reported finding was that TCR beta sequences accurately predicted the HLA-A and HLA-B alleles for most subjects in the first cohort. According to the authors, the approach could potentially be generalized to other disease states and immunological phenotypes. An association between a missense DCLRE1C variant and V-gene and J-gene trimming of TCR beta chains was found in a later genetic analysis and replicated in an independent cohort. In a later genetic analysis, fewer N-insertions in productive TCRs were reported among donors in an Asian-associated ancestry cluster than the approximately 670-donor mean. A later analysis associated approximately 17,000 TCR beta sequences with specific HLA alleles at a false discovery rate of 0.05. An earlier analysis of approximately 570 of the donors showed that most TCR beta V segments appeared in productive rearrangements either about 87% or about 30% of the time, which broadly matched IMGT annotations. Some IMGT-functional V segments, including TRBV6-2 and TRBV6-3, could not be told apart with the 87-base-pair reads, so those segments were excluded. According to a later analysis, TCR association rates differed among HLA loci, with DRB1 alleles showing the most associated TCRs and HLA-C alleles showing the fewest. According to a later analysis, most CMV-associated TCR beta chains appeared to be HLA-restricted, and the HLA associations seemed to be driven largely by CMV exposure. In a later analysis, several top co-occurrence clusters were reported to appear linked to parvovirus B19, influenza, CMV and Epstein-Barr virus. A total of about 150 TCR beta chains were listed by the study as associated with cytomegalovirus. Linkage disequilibrium might explain the correlated functional status among segregating V segments, but an unknown experimental factor could not be excluded. The classifier was reported to diagnose cytomegalovirus status with high specificity and sensitivity in both the original and validation cohorts. Roughly uniform sequencing depth across donors was assumed in presence/absence analyses, although this assumption may not hold. Because some donors lacked HLA typing at each locus, the association tests relied only on the typed subset. A group of highly shared sequence variants was considered likely to be a technical artifact of the sequencing pipeline. A few of the identified cytomegalovirus-associated TCR beta chains were confirmed in vitro to be specific for cytomegalovirus antigens. When HLA alleles, especially DR and DQ, strongly co-occurred, TCR associations were difficult to assign to individual alleles. CMV serostatus was the only immune exposure information available for the cohort. A later analysis found that HLA-associated TCR beta chains were more clonally expanded and had lower generation probabilities than equally common non-associated chains. Some 16 rarely observed V segments, including chromosome 9 orphons, were excluded from the earlier analysis of about 600 of the donors because counts were too low.

The CDR3 sequence holds 15 residues, the cysteine and phenylalanine included. Of the read, only the CDR3 DNA is kept; its 45 bases are in frame from base 1. From the germline V gene, CDR1 is MNHNS and CDR2 is SASEGT. V ends up 4 bases short and J 0 bases short, with an unmatched junction base count of 2. In total, 630 or so healthy bone marrow donors made up the cohort. At the time of sampling, every cohort member was nominally healthy, though immune exposures that went unrecorded were likely present. The donor tested CMV seropositive and was one of the 289 seropositive cohort members. A peripheral blood sample was collected from each donor, and TCR beta sequencing was performed on peripheral blood mononuclear cells. Genomic DNA extraction from the blood cell samples was performed with the Qiagen DNeasy Blood Extraction Kit. Library preparation employed the immunoSEQ multiplex PCR assay. A mixture of 60 forward primers for TCR Vbeta segments and 13 reverse primers for TCR Jbeta segments was used in the multiplex PCR. The CDR3 region of rearranged TCR beta genes was amplified from genomic DNA with a multiplex PCR assay. The amplified TCR beta libraries were sequenced on the Illumina HiSeq System as 87-base-pair reads. From the authors' description of their analysis: A later analysis counted 75 million to 100 million unique TCR beta chains across the 500 to 850 repertoires, and about 10 million of these chains were shared by at least two donors. To remove PCR and sequencing errors, raw reads were error-corrected and collapsed into unique sequences using a nearest-neighbor algorithm that merged closely related sequences. CDR3 sequences were aligned to IMGT reference sequences to assign V, D and J gene segments. For a sequence to be retained, a match of at least six nucleotides to both a V gene segment and a J gene segment was required. Rearrangements were called productive when the CDR3 lacked stop codons and stayed in frame with V and J; all others were non-productive. Following IMGT convention, CDR3 was defined as the stretch from the second conserved V-encoded cysteine up to the conserved J-encoded phenylalanine. The earlier analysis of a few hundred of the donors excluded sequences that lacked an unambiguous match to a single V gene segment. An earlier analysis of 450 to 650 of the donors called V segments functional above 56.7% productive rearrangements and segregating when the between-donor standard deviation exceeded 5%. To diagnose cytomegalovirus status from the catalog of TCR beta chain sequences, a statistical classification framework was built. A later analysis assigned V and J genes by comparing TCR nucleotide sequences with IMGT/GENE-DB human TR gene sequences. In a later analysis, CDR3 sequences and most-parsimonious VDJ recombination scenarios were assigned using the TCRdist pipeline. In a later analysis, each TCR beta chain was defined by its CDR3 amino acid sequence together with its V-gene family, and reads without a unique V-gene family were excluded. To address suspected cross-contamination and a sequencing artifact, a later analysis removed under 600 highly shared, low-generation-probability nucleotide sequences. In a later analysis, a clonal expansion index for each public chain was calculated from normalized within-repertoire ranks of inferred template counts. Generation probabilities in a later analysis came from a VDJ recombination model fitted to out-of-frame rearrangements, and those results were checked against IGoR. Hypergeometric tests were used in a later analysis to score TCR-TCR, TCR-HLA and TCR-CMV co-occurrence, with a repertoire-size bias correction applied to the TCR pairs. In a later analysis, false discovery rates were estimated by permuting HLA or CMV assignments 20 times. In a later analysis, co-occurring TCRs were grouped using DBSCAN, with TCRdist sequence similarity added in when clustering inside HLA-allele-positive subsets. Repertoires with fewer than 30,000 or more than 120,000 public chains were left out of co-occurrence clustering, as were about five repertoires with anomalous nucleotide sharing. The table was pulled from immuneACCESS by TCRdb, which kept in-frame rearrangements only. Such tables lose some clones; where checked, under half of the loss comes from unresolved V genes, and the rest has no known cause. V, J and clone size derive from that table, while D and trimming were established from the DNA sequence. A total of some 80,000 clones appear in this sample, around 79% of them only once. The biggest ten clones account for over 4.5% of the sample.

The sequenced sample was PBMCs. The TCR was taken from a man aged 18 to 30 in good health and CMV-seropositive. The V gene is TRBV6-1 and the J gene is TRBJ2-2; 7 central bases correspond to TRBD1. In nucleotide form, the sequence is TGTGCCAGCAGTGGGGGACAGCCGAACACCGGGGAGCTGTTTTTT. Translated, this is CASSGGQPNTGELFF.